This T cell receptor beta chain was found in a study of T cell responses to AZD1222 COVID-19 vaccine. This CDR3 is built from 15 residues. Germline loops: CDR1 MNHEY, CDR2 SVGAGI. The ends were cut back, 0 bases at V and 8 bases at J, with 11 bases in the middle. Assay used: immunoSEQ multiplex PCR; TCRdb lists only in-frame clones, some missing. The table shows about 88,000 clones, with around nine tenths occurring only once. The chain combines TRBV6-5 with TRBJ1-6, with D perhaps matching TRBD1 (5 bases). The sequence came from an adult who received the AZD1222 COVID-19 vaccine. Specimen: peripheral blood, collected 28 days after the second AZD1222 dose. This CDR3 is CASSYSGGWDSPLHF. CDR3 coding DNA: TGTGCCAGCAGTTACTCGGGGGGTTGGGATTCACCCCTCCACTTT.